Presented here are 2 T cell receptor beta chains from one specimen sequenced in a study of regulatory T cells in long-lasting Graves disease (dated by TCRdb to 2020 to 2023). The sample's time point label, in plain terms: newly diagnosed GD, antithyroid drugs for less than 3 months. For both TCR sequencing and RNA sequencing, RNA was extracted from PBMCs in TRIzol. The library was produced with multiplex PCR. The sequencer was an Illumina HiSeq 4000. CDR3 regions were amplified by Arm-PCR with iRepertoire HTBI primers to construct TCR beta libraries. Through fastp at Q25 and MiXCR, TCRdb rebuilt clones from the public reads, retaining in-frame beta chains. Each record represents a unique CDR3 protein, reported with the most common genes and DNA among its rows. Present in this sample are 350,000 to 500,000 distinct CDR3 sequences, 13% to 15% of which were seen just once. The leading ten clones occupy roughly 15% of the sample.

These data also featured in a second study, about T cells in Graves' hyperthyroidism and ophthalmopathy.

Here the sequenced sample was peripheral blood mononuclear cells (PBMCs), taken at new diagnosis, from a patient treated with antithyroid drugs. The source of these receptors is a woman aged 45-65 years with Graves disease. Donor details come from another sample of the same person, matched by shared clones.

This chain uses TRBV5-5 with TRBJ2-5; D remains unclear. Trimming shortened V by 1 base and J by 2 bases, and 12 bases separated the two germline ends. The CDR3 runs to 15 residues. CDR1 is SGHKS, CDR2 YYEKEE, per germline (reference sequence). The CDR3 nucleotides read TGTGCCAGCAGCTTGTCGGTCTATCCGCAAGAGACCCAGTACTTC. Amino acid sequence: CASSLSVYPQETQYF.

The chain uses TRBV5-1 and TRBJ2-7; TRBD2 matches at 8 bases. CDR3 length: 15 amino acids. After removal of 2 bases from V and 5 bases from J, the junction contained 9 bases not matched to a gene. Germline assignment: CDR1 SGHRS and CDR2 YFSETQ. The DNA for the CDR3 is TGCGCCAGCAGCTTAATTGCGGGAGGTTTAAACGAGCAGTACTTC. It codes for CASSLIAGGLNEQYF.